This T cell receptor (beta chain) is drawn from a study of control samples from healthy donors and cancer patients. Germline V gene sequence: CDR1 SGHVS, CDR2 FQNEAQ. This CDR3 is 15 amino acids long. V lost 1 base to trimming and J lost 8 bases; unmatched junction nucleotides: 6. This table comes from immunoSEQ multiplex PCR, and its TCRdb copy is limited to in-frame clones, with some not included. Of 100,000 to 150,000 clones listed, roughly 90% are singletons. This rearrangement joins TRBV7-8 to TRBJ2-2; 8 bases map to TRBD2. The sequence derives from a man younger than 35 in good health. The specimen was blood. This CDR3 reads CASSLGGIAGGELFF. The DNA for the CDR3 is TGTGCCAGCAGCTTAGGGGGGATAGCGGGAGGGGAGCTGTTTTTT.